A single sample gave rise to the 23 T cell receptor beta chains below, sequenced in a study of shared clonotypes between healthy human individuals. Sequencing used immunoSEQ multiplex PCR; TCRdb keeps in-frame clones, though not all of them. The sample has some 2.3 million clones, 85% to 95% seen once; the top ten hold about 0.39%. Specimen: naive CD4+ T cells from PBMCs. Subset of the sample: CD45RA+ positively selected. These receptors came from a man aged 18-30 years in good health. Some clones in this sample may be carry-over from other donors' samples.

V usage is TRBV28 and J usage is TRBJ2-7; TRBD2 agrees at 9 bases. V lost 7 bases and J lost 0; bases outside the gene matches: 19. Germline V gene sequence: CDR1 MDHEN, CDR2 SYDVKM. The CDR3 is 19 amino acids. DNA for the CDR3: TGTGCCAGCATTCCCGCCGGCGGGGGGGCGGGAGGGAGCTCCTACGAGCAGTACTTC. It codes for CASIPAGGGAGGSSYEQYF. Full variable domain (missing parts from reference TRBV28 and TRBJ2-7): DVKVTQSSRYLVKRTGEKVFLECVQDMDHENMFWYRQDPGLGLRLIYFSYDVKMKEKGDIPEGYSVSREKKERFSLILESASTNQTSMYLCASIPAGGGAGGSSYEQYFGPGTRLTVT.

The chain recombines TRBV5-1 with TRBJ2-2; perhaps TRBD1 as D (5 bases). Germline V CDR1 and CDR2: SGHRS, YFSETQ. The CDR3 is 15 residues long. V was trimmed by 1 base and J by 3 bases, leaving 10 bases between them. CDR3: CASSLISRDTGELFF. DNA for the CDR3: TGCGCCAGCAGCTTGATTAGCAGGGACACCGGGGAGCTGTTTTTT. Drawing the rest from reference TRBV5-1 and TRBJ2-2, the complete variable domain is KAGVTQTPRYLIKTRGQQVTLSCSPISGHRSVSWYQQTPGQGLQFLFEYFSETQRNKGNFPGRFSGRQFSNSRSEMNVSTLELGDSALYLCASSLISRDTGELFFGEGSRLTVL.

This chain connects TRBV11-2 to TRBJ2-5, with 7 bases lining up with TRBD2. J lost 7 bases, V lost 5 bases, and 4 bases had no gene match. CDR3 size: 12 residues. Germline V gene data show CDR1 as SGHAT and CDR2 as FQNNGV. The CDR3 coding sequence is TGTGCCAGCAGCCCCCCGGGAGGGACCCAGTACTTC. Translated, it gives CASSPPGGTQYF.

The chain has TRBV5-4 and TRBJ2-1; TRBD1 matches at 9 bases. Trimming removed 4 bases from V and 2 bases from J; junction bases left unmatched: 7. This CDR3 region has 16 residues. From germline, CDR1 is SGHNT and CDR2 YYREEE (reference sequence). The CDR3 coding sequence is TGTGCCAGCAGCCGCGACCGGGACAGGGCCTACAATGAGCAGTTCTTC. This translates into CASSRDRDRAYNEQFF.

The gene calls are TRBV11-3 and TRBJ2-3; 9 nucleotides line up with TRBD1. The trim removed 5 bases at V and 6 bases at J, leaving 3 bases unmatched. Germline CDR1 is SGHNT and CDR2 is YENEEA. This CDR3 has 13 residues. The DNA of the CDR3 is TGTGCCAGCAGCGACAGGGGGGGGGATACGCAGTATTTT. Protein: CASSDRGGDTQYF.

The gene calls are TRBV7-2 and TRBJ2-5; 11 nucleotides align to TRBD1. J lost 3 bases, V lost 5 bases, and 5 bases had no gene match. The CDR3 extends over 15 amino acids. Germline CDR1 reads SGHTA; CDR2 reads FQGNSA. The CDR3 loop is CASSPDRGREETQYF. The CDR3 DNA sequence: TGTGCCAGCAGCCCGGACAGGGGGCGTGAAGAGACCCAGTACTTC. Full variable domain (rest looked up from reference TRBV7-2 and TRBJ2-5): GAGVSQSPSNKVTEKGKDVELRCDPISGHTALYWYRQSLGQGLEFLIYFQGNSAPDKSGLPSDRFSAERTGGSVSTLTIQRTQQEDSAVYLCASSPDRGREETQYFGPGTRLLVL.

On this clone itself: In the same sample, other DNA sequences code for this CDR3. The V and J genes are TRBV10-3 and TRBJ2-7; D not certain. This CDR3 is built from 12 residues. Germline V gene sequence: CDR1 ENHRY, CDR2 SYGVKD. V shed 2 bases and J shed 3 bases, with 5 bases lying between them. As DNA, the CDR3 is TGTGCCATCAGTGAGGGAAGCTACGAGCAGTACTTC. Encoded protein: CAISEGSYEQYF.

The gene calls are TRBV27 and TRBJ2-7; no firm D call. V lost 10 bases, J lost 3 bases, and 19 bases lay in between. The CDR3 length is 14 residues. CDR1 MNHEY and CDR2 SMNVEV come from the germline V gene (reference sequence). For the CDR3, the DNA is TGTGCCATCAGACACGTCCTTGAGAACTACGAGCAGTACTTC. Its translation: CAIRHVLENYEQYF.

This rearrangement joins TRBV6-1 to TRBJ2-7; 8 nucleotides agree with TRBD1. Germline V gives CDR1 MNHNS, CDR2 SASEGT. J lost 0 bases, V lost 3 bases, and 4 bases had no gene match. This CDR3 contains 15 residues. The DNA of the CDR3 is TGTGCCAGCAGTGAGGACAGGGCTACCTCCTACGAGCAGTACTTC. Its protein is CASSEDRATSYEQYF.

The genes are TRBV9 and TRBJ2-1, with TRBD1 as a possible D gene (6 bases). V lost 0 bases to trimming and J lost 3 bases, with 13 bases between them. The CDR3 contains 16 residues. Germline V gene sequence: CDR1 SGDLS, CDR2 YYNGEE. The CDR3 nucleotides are TGTGCCAGCAGCGTAGAACAGGGACCGAACTACAATGAGCAGTTCTTC. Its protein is CASSVEQGPNYNEQFF.

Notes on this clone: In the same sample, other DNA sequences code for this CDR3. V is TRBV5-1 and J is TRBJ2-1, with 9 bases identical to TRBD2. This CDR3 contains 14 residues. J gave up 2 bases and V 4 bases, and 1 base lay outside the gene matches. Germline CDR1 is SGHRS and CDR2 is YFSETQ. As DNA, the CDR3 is TGCGCCAGCAGCCCTAGCGGGACCTACAATGAGCAGTTCTTC. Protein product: CASSPSGTYNEQFF.

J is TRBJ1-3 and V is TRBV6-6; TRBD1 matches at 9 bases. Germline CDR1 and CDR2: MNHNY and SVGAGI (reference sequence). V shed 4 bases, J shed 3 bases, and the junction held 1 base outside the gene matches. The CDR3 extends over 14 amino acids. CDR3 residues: CASSLTGGGNTIYF. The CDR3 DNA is TGTGCCAGCAGTTTGACAGGGGGTGGAAACACCATATATTTT.

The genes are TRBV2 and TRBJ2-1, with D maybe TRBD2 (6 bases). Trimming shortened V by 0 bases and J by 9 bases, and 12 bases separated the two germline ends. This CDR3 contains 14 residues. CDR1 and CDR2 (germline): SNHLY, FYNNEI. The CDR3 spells CASSEALLGGEQFF. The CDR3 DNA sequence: TGTGCCAGCAGTGAAGCGTTGCTCGGGGGTGAGCAGTTCTTC.

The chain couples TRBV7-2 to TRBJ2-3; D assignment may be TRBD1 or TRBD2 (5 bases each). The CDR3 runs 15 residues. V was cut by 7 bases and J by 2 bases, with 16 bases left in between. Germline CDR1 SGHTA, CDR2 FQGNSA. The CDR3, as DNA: TGTGCCAGCAAATTCTTCTGGGGGACCACAGATACGCAGTATTTT. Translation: CASKFFWGTTDTQYF. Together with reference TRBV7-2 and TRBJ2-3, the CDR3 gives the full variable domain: GAGVSQSPSNKVTEKGKDVELRCDPISGHTALYWYRQSLGQGLEFLIYFQGNSAPDKSGLPSDRFSAERTGGSVSTLTIQRTQQEDSAVYLCASKFFWGTTDTQYFGPGTRLTVL.

CDR3 amino acids: CASSLAGGPREQYF. The DNA for the CDR3 is TGCGCCAGCAGTCTGGCGGGAGGGCCTCGGGAGCAGTACTTC. V and J are TRBV10-2 and TRBJ2-7; TRBD2 aligns across 9 bases. Germline assignment: CDR1 WSHSY and CDR2 SAAADI. Losses at the gene ends were 5 bases for V and 7 bases for J; bases not matched to a gene: 9. The CDR3 consists of 14 residues.

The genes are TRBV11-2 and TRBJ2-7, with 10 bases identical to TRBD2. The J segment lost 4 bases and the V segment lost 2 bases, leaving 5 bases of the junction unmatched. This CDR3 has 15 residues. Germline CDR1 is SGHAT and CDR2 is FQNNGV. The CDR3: CASSLLAGALYEQYF. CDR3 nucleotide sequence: TGTGCCAGCAGCTTACTAGCGGGAGCACTATACGAGCAGTACTTC.

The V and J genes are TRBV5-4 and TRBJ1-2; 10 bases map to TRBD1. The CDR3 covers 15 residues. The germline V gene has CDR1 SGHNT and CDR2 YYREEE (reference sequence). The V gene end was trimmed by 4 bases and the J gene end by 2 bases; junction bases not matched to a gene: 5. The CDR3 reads CASSGGQGVNYGYTF. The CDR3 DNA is TGTGCCAGCAGCGGCGGACAGGGGGTGAACTATGGCTACACCTTC.

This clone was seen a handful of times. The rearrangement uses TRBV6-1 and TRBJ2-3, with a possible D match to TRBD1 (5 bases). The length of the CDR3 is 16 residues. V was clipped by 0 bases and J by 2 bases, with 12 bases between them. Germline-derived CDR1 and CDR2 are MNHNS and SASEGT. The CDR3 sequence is CASSEATGVITDTQYF. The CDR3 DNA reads TGTGCCAGCAGTGAAGCAACAGGCGTAATCACAGATACGCAGTATTTT.

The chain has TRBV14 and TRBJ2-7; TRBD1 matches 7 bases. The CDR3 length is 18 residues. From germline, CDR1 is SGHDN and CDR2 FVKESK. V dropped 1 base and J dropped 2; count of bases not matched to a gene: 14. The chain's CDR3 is CASSQAHRGGLGAYEQYF. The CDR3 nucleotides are TGTGCCAGCAGCCAAGCCCACAGGGGCGGGCTGGGAGCCTACGAGCAGTACTTC.

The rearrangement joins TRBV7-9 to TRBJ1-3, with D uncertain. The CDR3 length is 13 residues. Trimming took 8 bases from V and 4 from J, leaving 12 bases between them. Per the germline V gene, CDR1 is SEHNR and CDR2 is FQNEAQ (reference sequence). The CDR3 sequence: CASGFLLGNTIYF. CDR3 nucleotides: TGTGCCAGCGGTTTTTTATTGGGAAACACCATATATTTT.

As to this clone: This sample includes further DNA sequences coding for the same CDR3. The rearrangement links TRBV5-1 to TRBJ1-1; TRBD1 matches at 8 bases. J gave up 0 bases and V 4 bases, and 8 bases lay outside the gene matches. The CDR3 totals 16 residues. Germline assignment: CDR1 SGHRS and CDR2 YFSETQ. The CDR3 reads CASSPGTGGMNTEAFF. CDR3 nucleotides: TGCGCCAGCAGCCCGGGGACAGGAGGCATGAACACTGAAGCTTTCTTT.

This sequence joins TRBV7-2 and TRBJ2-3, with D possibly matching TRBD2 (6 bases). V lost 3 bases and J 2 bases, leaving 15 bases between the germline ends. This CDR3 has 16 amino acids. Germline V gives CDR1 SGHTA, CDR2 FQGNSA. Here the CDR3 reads CASSLLYGGTTDTQYF. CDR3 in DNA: TGTGCCAGCAGCTTGTTGTACGGCGGGACCACAGATACGCAGTATTTT.

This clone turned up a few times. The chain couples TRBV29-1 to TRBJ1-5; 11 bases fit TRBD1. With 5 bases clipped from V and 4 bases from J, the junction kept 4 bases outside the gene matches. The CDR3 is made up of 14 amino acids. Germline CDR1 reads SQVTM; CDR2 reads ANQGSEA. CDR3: CSVTDRGLNQPQHF. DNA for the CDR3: TGCAGCGTTACGGACAGGGGGCTGAATCAGCCCCAGCATTTT. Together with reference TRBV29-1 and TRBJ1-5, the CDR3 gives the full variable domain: SAVISQKPSRDICQRGTSLTIQCQVDSQVTMMFWYRQQPGQSLTLIATANQGSEATYESGFVIDKFPISRPNLTFSTLTVSNMSPEDSSIYLCSVTDRGLNQPQHFGDGTRLSIL.